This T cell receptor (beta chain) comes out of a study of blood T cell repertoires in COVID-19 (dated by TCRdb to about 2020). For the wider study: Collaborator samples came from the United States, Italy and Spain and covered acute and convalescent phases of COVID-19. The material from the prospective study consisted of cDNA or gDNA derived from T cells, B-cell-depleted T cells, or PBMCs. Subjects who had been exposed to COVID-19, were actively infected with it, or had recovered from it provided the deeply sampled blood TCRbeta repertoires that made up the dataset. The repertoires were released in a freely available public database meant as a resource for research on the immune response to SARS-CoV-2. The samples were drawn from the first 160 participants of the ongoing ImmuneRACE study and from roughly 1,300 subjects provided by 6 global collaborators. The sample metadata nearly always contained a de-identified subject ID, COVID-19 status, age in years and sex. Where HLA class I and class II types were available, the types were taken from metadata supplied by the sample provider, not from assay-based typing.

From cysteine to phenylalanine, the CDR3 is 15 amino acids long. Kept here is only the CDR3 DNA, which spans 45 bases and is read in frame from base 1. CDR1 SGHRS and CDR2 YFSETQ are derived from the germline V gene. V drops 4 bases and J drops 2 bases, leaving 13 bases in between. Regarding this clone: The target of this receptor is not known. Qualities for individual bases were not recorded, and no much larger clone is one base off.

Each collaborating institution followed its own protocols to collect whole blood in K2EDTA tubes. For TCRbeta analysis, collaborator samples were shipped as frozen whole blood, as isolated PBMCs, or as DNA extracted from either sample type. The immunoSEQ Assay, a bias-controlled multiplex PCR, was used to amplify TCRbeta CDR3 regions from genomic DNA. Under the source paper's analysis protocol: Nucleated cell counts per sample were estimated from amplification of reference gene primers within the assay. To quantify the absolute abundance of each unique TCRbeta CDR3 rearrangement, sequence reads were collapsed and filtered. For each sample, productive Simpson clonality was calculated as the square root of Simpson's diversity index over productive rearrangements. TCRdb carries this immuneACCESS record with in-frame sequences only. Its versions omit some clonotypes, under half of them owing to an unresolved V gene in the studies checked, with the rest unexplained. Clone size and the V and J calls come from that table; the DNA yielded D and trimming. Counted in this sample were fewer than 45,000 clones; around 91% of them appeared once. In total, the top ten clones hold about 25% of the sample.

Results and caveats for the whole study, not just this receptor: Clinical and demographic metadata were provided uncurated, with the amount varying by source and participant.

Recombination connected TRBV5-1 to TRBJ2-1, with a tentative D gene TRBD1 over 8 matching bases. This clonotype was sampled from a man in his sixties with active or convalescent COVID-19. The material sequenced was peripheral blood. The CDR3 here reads CASSREGQAYNEQFF. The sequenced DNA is TGCGCCAGCAGCAGGGAGGGACAGGCCTACAATGAGCAGTTCTTC.